Shown below are 31 T cell receptor beta chains from a single sample sequenced in a study of cytomegalovirus exposure and HLA in healthy donors. PCR involved 60 Vbeta and 13 Jbeta primers. Sequenced by immunoSEQ multiplex PCR; TCRdb stores in-frame clones only, minus some. The sample records 150,000 or so clones, roughly 85% being singletons. The source material was PBMCs. The receptor source for this set is a man aged 18 to 35 in good health and CMV-seropositive.

V usage is TRBV7-3 and J usage is TRBJ1-2; D perhaps matches TRBD1 (5 bases). Trimming shortened V by 0 bases and J by 10 bases, and 27 bases separated the two germline ends. This CDR3 has 18 amino acids. CDR1 is SGHTA and CDR2 is FQGTGA in the germline V gene. CDR3 sequence: CASSLTPGVDRAYGDYTF. The CDR3 bases are TGTGCCAGCAGCTTAACGCCGGGGGTTGACAGAGCCTATGGTGACTACACCTTC. The full variable domain, completed using reference TRBV7-3 and TRBJ1-2, is GAGVSQTPSNKVTEKGKYVELRCDPISGHTALYWYRQSLGQGPEFLIYFQGTGAADDSGLPNDRFFAVRPEGSVSTLKIQRTERGDSAVYLCASSLTPGVDRAYGDYTFGSGTRLTVV.

As DNA, the CDR3 is TGTGCCAGTAGTGCCTTGACAGGGGGCCCTGAAAAACTGTTTTTT. Amino acid sequence: CASSALTGGPEKLFF. The rearrangement links TRBV19 to TRBJ1-4, with 10 bases that match TRBD1. V dropped 5 bases and J dropped 7; count of bases not matched to a gene: 7. The CDR3 length is 15 residues. Looked up from germline, CDR1 is LNHDA and CDR2 is SQIVND (reference sequence).

Only one count was recorded for this clone. CDR3 region: CASSDRTGLLHF. CDR3 sequence (DNA): TGTGCCAGCAGTGATCGGACAGGGCTCCTCCACTTT. The genes are TRBV6-5 and TRBJ1-6; TRBD1 aligns across 8 bases. CDR1 and CDR2 from the germline V gene are MNHEY and SVGAGI. The V segment lost 5 bases and the J segment 15 bases; nucleotides outside the gene matches: 6. This CDR3 is built from 12 residues.

This rearrangement joins TRBV12-5 to TRBJ1-5; 8 bases match TRBD1. Germline V gene sequence: CDR1 LGHNT, CDR2 FRNRAP. This CDR3 has 14 amino acids. This CDR3 is CATATGASNQPQHF. CDR3 nucleotides: TGTGCCACCGCGACAGGGGCTAGCAATCAGCCCCAGCATTTT.

This clone has only a few counts. The chain uses TRBV19 and TRBJ2-5, with TRBD1 matching 8 bases. This CDR3 spans 16 amino acids. Germline lookup yields CDR1 LNHDA and CDR2 SQIVND (reference sequence). V trimming: 1 base; J trimming: 3 bases; junction bases outside the gene matches: 7. CDR3 bases: TGTGCCAGTAGTATAGGGGTGACAGGGGTGAAAGAGACCCAGTACTTC. Translated: CASSIGVTGVKETQYF. The full variable domain, its missing parts supplied by reference TRBV19 and TRBJ2-5, is DGGITQSPKYLFRKEGQNVTLSCEQNLNHDAMYWYRQDPGQGLRLIYYSQIVNDFQKGDIAEGYSVSREKKESFPLTVTSAQKNPTAFYLCASSIGVTGVKETQYFGPGTRLLVL.

The chain combines TRBV6-1 with TRBJ1-5; maybe TRBD1 (6 bases). The CDR3 runs to 17 residues. Germline V gene data show CDR1 as MNHNS and CDR2 as SASEGT. Trimming removed 2 bases from V and 4 bases from J, with 18 bases in between. The CDR3 loop is CASSEPKGGAGNQPQHF. The DNA of the CDR3 is TGTGCCAGCAGTGAACCGAAAGGGGGGGCAGGGAATCAGCCCCAGCATTTT.

CDR3 loop: CSVEGQGKNTQYF. The CDR3 nucleotides read TGCAGCGTTGAGGGACAGGGGAAAAATACGCAGTATTTT. The rearrangement joins TRBV29-1 to TRBJ2-3; 10 positions match TRBD1. The CDR3 extends over 13 amino acids. V gave up 3 bases and J gave up 7 bases; unmatched junction bases: 4. Per the germline V gene, CDR1 is SQVTM and CDR2 is ANQGSEA.

Note on this clone: A junction end diverges from the germline sequence, so it may reflect a read error. This rearrangement joins TRBV2 to TRBJ1-2; D may be TRBD1 (5 bases). CDR3 length: 14 amino acids. Germline V gene lookup returns CDR1 SNHLY and CDR2 FYNNEI. CDR3 region: CASSEATVNHGYTF. Here the CDR3 DNA reads TGTGCCAGCAGTGAGGCGACAGTTAACCATGGCTACACCTTC.

This chain connects TRBV6-1 to TRBJ1-4, with D possibly matching TRBD1 (5 bases). This CDR3 is built from 14 residues. V lost 6 bases to trimming and J lost 4 bases, with 12 bases between them. Germline assignment: CDR1 MNHNS and CDR2 SASEGT. CDR3 sequence (DNA): TGTGCCAGCAGCAGACAGCTAGGTAATGAAAAACTGTTTTTT. Protein: CASSRQLGNEKLFF.

The chain employs TRBV7-3 and TRBJ2-3, with 7 bases that match TRBD1. V lost 2 bases and J lost 5; bases outside the gene matches: 7. Per the germline V gene, CDR1 is SGHTA and CDR2 is FQGTGA. The CDR3 is made up of 15 amino acids. The CDR3 loop reads CASSLSRTGLDTQYF. CDR3 DNA sequence: TGTGCCAGCAGCTTATCAAGGACAGGTCTAGATACGCAGTATTTT.

This chain links TRBV2 with TRBJ1-4; D not certain. From germline, CDR1 is SNHLY and CDR2 FYNNEI. CDR3 size: 17 residues. V was trimmed by 2 bases and J by 7 bases, leaving 20 bases between them. CDR3 sequence reads: CASSENTEMRVREKLFF. CDR3 nucleotide sequence: TGTGCCAGCAGTGAAAATACTGAGATGCGGGTCCGTGAAAAACTGTTTTTT.

The genes are TRBV4-1 and TRBJ2-3, with a tentative D call TRBD1 (6 bases). Germline assignment: CDR1 MGHRA and CDR2 YSYEKL. The V gene lost 3 bases and the J gene lost 0 bases, with 16 bases spanning the gap. The CDR3 is 17 residues long. CDR3 sequence: CASSHLQTGPSTDTQYF. In DNA, the CDR3 is TGCGCCAGCAGCCACCTTCAGACAGGTCCTAGCACAGATACGCAGTATTTT.

The chain joins TRBV29-1 to TRBJ2-5; possible D gene TRBD1, 5 bases. The V gene lost 1 base and the J gene lost 4 bases, with 10 bases spanning the gap. This CDR3 spans 13 amino acids. The germline V gene encodes CDR1 SQVTM and CDR2 ANQGSEA. The DNA of the CDR3 is TGCAGCGTTGAAGTGTGGCAGGGAGAGACCCAGTACTTC. Translation gives CSVEVWQGETQYF.

This clone was counted between two and nine times. CDR3 nucleotides: TGTGCCTGTCGAGACAGGGCGTATAGGAGAGCTTTCTTT. It yields the protein CACRDRAYRRAFF. This chain uses TRBV30 with TRBJ1-1; TRBD1 matches at 7 bases. CDR1 is GTSNPN, CDR2 SVGIG, per germline (reference sequence). After removal of 6 bases from V and 10 bases from J, the junction contained 14 bases not matched to a gene. CDR3 length: 13 amino acids.

This sequence joins TRBV5-5 and TRBJ1-1, with TRBD1 matching over 7 bases. Germline CDR1 reads SGHKS; CDR2 reads YYEKEE (reference sequence). CDR3 length equals 13 residues. V shed 4 bases, J shed 8 bases, and the junction held 8 bases outside the gene matches. CDR3 residues: CASSTDRQAEAFF. DNA for the CDR3: TGTGCCAGCAGCACGGACAGGCAAGCGGAAGCTTTCTTT.

The rearrangement uses TRBV6-1 and TRBJ2-5, with D perhaps matching TRBD2 (5 bases). Judging by the DNA end, TRBJ2-7 fits better; the J call may be wrong. Germline loops: CDR1 MNHNS, CDR2 SASEGT. The CDR3 length is 15 residues. CDR3 sequence reads: CASSETEGSSYEQYF. The CDR3 DNA follows: TGTGCCAGCAGTGAAACGGAAGGGAGCTCCTACGAGCAGTACTTC.

A single count supports this clone. This chain joins TRBV5-6 and TRBJ2-7, with 10 bases lining up with TRBD1. The trim removed 4 bases at V and 6 bases at J, leaving 1 base unmatched. The CDR3 loop spans 12 amino acids. Germline V gives CDR1 SGHDT, CDR2 YYEEEE. The DNA for the CDR3 is TGTGCCAGCAGCCGGACAGGGGGCGAGCAGTACTTC. Translated, it gives CASSRTGGEQYF.

The chain joins TRBV27 to TRBJ1-2; a weak D match, TRBD1 (6 bases). In germline, CDR1 is MNHEY, CDR2 SMNVEV (reference sequence). The CDR3 contains 14 residues. Trimming removed 2 bases at V and 1 base at J, with 8 bases between. For the CDR3, the DNA is TGTGCCAGCAGTTTAAAGGGGGTTAACTATGGCTACACCTTC. Its translation is CASSLKGVNYGYTF.

Only one count was recorded for this clone. V usage is TRBV6-5 and J usage is TRBJ1-1; D gene ambiguous. V lost 5 bases and J lost 6, with 7 bases in between. The germline CDR1 and CDR2 sequences are MNHEY and SVGAGI. The length of the CDR3 is 11 residues. CDR3 amino acids: CASSREAEAFF. The CDR3, as DNA: TGTGCCAGCAGTCGAGAGGCTGAAGCTTTCTTT.

The chain couples TRBV9 to TRBJ1-6, with D maybe TRBD1 (6 bases). CDR1 SGDLS and CDR2 YYNGEE come from the germline V gene. The CDR3 consists of 15 residues. Trimming took 4 bases from V and 5 from J, leaving 13 bases between them. CDR3 nucleotides: TGTGCCAGCAGCAACAAGGACAGAAATAATTCACCCCTCCACTTT. Its translation is CASSNKDRNNSPLHF. The full variable domain, completed using reference TRBV9 and TRBJ1-6, is DSGVTQTPKHLITATGQRVTLRCSPRSGDLSVYWYQQSLDQGLQFLIQYYNGEERAKGNILERFSAQQFPDLHSELNLSSLELGDSALYFCASSNKDRNNSPLHFGNGTRLTVT.

The rearrangement joins TRBV10-3 to TRBJ2-3, with D possibly matching TRBD1 (5 bases). This CDR3 contains 15 residues. V was cut by 6 bases and J by 0 bases, with 13 bases left in between. Germline V gene data show CDR1 as ENHRY and CDR2 as SYGVKD. The CDR3 loop is CAIRGPGESTDTQYF. In DNA, the CDR3 is TGTGCCATCAGGGGGCCTGGCGAGAGCACAGATACGCAGTATTTT.

This rearrangement joins TRBV5-1 to TRBJ1-1; TRBD1 matches 9 bases. The CDR3 length is 17 residues. Per the germline V gene, CDR1 is SGHRS and CDR2 is YFSETQ. V shed 3 bases, J shed 3 bases, and the junction held 12 bases outside the gene matches. The CDR3 region is CASSWGGQGLGDTEAFF. Written as DNA, the CDR3 is TGCGCCAGCAGCTGGGGGGGACAGGGATTAGGAGACACTGAAGCTTTCTTT.

This rearrangement joins TRBV11-3 to TRBJ2-1, with D perhaps matching TRBD1 (5 bases). The germline V gene encodes CDR1 SGHNT and CDR2 YENEEA. The CDR3 runs to 16 residues. V lost 5 bases and J lost 0, with 14 bases in between. As DNA, the CDR3 is TGTGCCAGCAGCACTGAGACAGTTTTCTCCTACAATGAGCAGTTCTTC. This codes for CASSTETVFSYNEQFF.

V gene TRBV5-1 combines with J gene TRBJ1-1; D call uncertain. The CDR3 totals 16 residues. V lost 4 bases and J lost 2, with 18 bases in between. Germline V lookup: CDR1 SGHRS, CDR2 YFSETQ. CDR3 nucleotide sequence: TGCGCCAGCAGCCCGGGGAGGGCCGCTGACAACACTGAAGCTTTCTTT. This encodes CASSPGRAADNTEAFF.

The CDR3 sequence is CASSVDPVSSPLHF. The CDR3 DNA reads TGTGCCAGCAGCGTAGACCCTGTGAGTTCACCCCTCCACTTT. The rearrangement joins TRBV9 to TRBJ1-6; unclear D gene. The germline gives CDR1 SGDLS, CDR2 YYNGEE. V was shortened by 0 bases and J by 9 bases, with 10 bases between the two germline ends. This CDR3 contains 14 residues.

The V gene is TRBV6-1, the J gene TRBJ1-5, with D tentatively TRBD1 (6 bases). CDR1 is MNHNS and CDR2 is SASEGT in the germline V gene. This CDR3 contains 17 residues. Trimming took 4 bases from V and 0 from J, leaving 16 bases between them. CDR3 DNA: TGTGCCAGCAGTGCGCCCTCAGGGGCGTATAGCAATCAGCCCCAGCATTTT. Translation: CASSAPSGAYSNQPQHF.

This sequence joins TRBV15 and TRBJ2-3; TRBD2 is a possible D gene (6 bases). CDR1 and CDR2 from the germline V gene are LNHNV and YYDKDF (reference sequence). V lost 0 bases, J lost 4 bases, and 8 bases lay in between. The CDR3 has 14 residues. CDR3 sequence reads: CATSREVAADTQYF. The CDR3 DNA sequence: TGTGCCACCAGCAGAGAGGTAGCGGCAGATACGCAGTATTTT. The full variable domain, its missing parts supplied by reference TRBV15 and TRBJ2-3, is DAMVIQNPRYQVTQFGKPVTLSCSQTLNHNVMYWYQQKSSQAPKLLFHYYDKDFNNEADTPDNFQSRRPNTSFCFLDIRSPGLGDTAMYLCATSREVAADTQYFGPGTRLTVL.

The CDR3 is CASSTTGSEAFF. The CDR3 nucleotides are TGTGCCAGTAGTACCACAGGGTCTGAAGCTTTCTTT. The chain uses TRBV19 and TRBJ1-1; a weak D match, TRBD1 (6 bases). Deletions cut 4 bases from V and 6 bases from J, with 9 bases between. The germline gives CDR1 LNHDA, CDR2 SQIVND (reference sequence). This CDR3 is 12 amino acids long.

This clone was seen a handful of times. The chain joins TRBV5-1 to TRBJ2-1; 11 nucleotides align to TRBD2. This CDR3 is 15 amino acids long. The germline CDR1 and CDR2 sequences are SGHRS and YFSETQ. The V gene end was trimmed by 4 bases and the J gene end by 7 bases; junction bases not matched to a gene: 7. CDR3 in amino acids: CASSGSSGGINEQFF. DNA for the CDR3: TGCGCCAGCAGCGGGTCTAGCGGGGGGATAAATGAGCAGTTCTTC. Combining the CDR3 with reference TRBV5-1 and TRBJ2-1 gives the whole variable domain KAGVTQTPRYLIKTRGQQVTLSCSPISGHRSVSWYQQTPGQGLQFLFEYFSETQRNKGNFPGRFSGRQFSNSRSEMNVSTLELGDSALYLCASSGSSGGINEQFFGPGTRLTVL.

This clone was detected once. The V and J genes are TRBV7-2 and TRBJ2-6; 7 bases map to TRBD1. Germline V gives CDR1 SGHTA, CDR2 FQGNSA. V shed 5 bases and J 0 bases; nucleotides not matched to a gene: 13. CDR3 size: 19 residues. The CDR3 DNA is TGTGCCAGCAGCCGAAGACAGGGCGGTTCTTACTCTGGGGCCAACGTCCTGACTTTC. Translated: CASSRRQGGSYSGANVLTF.

The sample holds one count of this clone. This chain connects TRBV7-8 to TRBJ2-5; 8 positions match TRBD2. Germline V lookup: CDR1 SGHVS, CDR2 FQNEAQ. After removal of 3 bases from V and 5 bases from J, the junction contained 11 bases not matched to a gene. This CDR3 comprises 16 residues. The CDR3 protein is CASSFGAGVRGETQYF. In DNA, the CDR3 is TGTGCCAGCAGCTTCGGAGCGGGGGTTCGTGGGGAGACCCAGTACTTC. The full variable domain, completed using reference TRBV7-8 and TRBJ2-5, is GAGVSQSPRYKVAKRGQDVALRCDPISGHVSLFWYQQALGQGPEFLTYFQNEAQLDKSGLPSDRFFAERPEGSVSTLKIQRTQQEDSAVYLCASSFGAGVRGETQYFGPGTRLLVL.